The entry below describes one T cell receptor (beta chain). Its antigen is not identified. Germline V gives CDR1 LNHDA, CDR2 SQIVND (reference sequence). V dropped 0 bases and J dropped 3 bases, with 18 bases sitting between them. This CDR3 comprises 18 residues. This sample was taken from a study of T cell responses to AZD1222 COVID-19 vaccine. Study conclusions and caveats: Mapped onto spike, vaccine-associated CD4 TCRs spanned it and were dominant at 160-218 and 743-854. Females outnumbered males among donors, who were mostly white British; clonal diversity was possibly underestimated.

The table came from immunoSEQ multiplex PCR; TCRdb's copy has only in-frame clones and leaves some out. The data contain around 120,000 clones, around 92% of them seen just once; the ten biggest clones take up 13% to 15%. The sample in question was peripheral blood, obtained on day 0 of AZD1222 vaccination. The TCR comes from an adult in good health. The chain links TRBV19 to TRBJ2-1; D is unresolved. CDR3 sequence (DNA): TGTGCCAGTAGTATAGATCGCCCCCCACTGGGTGACTACAATGAGCAGTTCTTC. Residues: CASSIDRPPLGDYNEQFF.